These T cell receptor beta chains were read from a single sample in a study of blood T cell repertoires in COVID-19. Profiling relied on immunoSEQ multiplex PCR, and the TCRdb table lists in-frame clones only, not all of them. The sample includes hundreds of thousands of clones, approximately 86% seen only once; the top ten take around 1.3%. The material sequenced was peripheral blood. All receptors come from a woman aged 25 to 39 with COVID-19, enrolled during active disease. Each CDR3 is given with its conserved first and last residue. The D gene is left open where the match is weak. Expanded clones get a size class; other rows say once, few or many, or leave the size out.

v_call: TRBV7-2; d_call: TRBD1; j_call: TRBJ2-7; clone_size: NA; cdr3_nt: TGTGCCAGCAGCCAGTCGACAGGGGGGTACGAGCAGTACTTC; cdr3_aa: CASSQSTGGYEQYF
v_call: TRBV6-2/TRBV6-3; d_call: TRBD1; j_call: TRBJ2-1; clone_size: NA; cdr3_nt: TGTGCCAGCAGTTCCCCGGGCAGGGGGAATTGGAATGAGCAGTTCTTC; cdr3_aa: CASSSPGRGNWNEQFF
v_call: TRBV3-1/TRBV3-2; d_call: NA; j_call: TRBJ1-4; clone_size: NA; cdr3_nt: TGTGCCAGCAGCCAAGGTGGAGGGGAAAAACTGTTTTTT; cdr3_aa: CASSQGGGEKLFF
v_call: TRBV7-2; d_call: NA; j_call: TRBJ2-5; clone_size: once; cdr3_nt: TGTGCCAGCAGCTTGGCGGGCTATCAAGAGACCCAGTACTTC; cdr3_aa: CASSLAGYQETQYF
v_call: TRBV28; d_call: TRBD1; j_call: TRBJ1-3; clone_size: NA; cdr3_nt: TGTGCCAGCAGTCGACCAGGGGGCAGCTCTGGAAACACCATATATTTT; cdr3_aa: CASSRPGGSSGNTIYF
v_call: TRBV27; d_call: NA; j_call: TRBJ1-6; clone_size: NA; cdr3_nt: TGTGCCAGCAGGGACAGATCCTATAATTCACCCCTCCACTTT; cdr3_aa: CASRDRSYNSPLHF
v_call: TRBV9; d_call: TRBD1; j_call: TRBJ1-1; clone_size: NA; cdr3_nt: TGTGCCAGCAGCATAGGACAGGGGTACACTGAAGCTTTCTTT; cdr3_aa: CASSIGQGYTEAFF
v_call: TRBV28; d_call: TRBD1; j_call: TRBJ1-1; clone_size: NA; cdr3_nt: TGTGCCAGCAGTTTCGGGACAGGGTATATGAACACTGAAGCTTTCTTT; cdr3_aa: CASSFGTGYMNTEAFF
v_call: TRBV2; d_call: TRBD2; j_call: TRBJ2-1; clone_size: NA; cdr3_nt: TGTGCCAGCAAGGGACTAGCGACGGATGAGCAGTTCTTC; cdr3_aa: CASKGLATDEQFF
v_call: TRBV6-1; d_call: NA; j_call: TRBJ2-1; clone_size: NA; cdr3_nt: TGTGCCAGCAGTGAAGGGCCGACGGGCGGGCCCTACAATGAGCAGTTCTTC; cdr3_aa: CASSEGPTGGPYNEQFF
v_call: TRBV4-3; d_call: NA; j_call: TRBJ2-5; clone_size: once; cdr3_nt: TGCGCCAGCAGCCAAGAAGTCGGGGAGACCCAGTACTTC; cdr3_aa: CASSQEVGETQYF
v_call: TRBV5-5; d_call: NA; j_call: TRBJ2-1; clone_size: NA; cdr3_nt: TGTGCCAGCACCAAAGCTACGTACAATGAGCAGTTCTTC; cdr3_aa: CASTKATYNEQFF
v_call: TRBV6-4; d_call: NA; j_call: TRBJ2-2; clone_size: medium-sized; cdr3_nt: TGTGCCAGCAGTAGTCGGCAGGGGAACACCGGGGAGCTGTTTTTT; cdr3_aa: CASSSRQGNTGELFF
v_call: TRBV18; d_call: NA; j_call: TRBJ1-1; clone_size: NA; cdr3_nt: TGTGCCAGCTCACCGAACAGGAGGAACACTGAAGCTTTCTTT; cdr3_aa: CASSPNRRNTEAFF
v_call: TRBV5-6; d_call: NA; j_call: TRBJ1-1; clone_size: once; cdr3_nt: TGTGCCAGCAGCTTCAGGGGATCGAACACTGAAGCTTTCTTT; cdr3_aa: CASSFRGSNTEAFF
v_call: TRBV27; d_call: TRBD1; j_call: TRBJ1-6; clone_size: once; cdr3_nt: TGTGCCAGCAGTTACCGGACAGGGGGCCGGATTTCACCCCTCCACTTT; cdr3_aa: CASSYRTGGRISPLHF
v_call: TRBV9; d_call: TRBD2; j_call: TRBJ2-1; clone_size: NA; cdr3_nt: TGTGCCAGCAGCGCCCGACTAGCGGGAGCCTCGCATGAGCAGTTCTTC; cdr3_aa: CASSARLAGASHEQFF
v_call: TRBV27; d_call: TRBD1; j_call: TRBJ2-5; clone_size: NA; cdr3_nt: TGTGCCAGCAGTTTGGGGACAGCTGTGGAGACCCAGTACTTC; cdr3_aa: CASSLGTAVETQYF
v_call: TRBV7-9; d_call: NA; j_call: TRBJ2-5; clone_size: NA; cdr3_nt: TGTGCCAGCAGCTTAGCAGTAACAGGCCTTCAAGAGACCCAGTACTTC; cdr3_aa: CASSLAVTGLQETQYF
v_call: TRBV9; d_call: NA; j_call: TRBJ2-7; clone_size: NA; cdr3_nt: TGTGCCAGCAGCGTAGAAGGACAGCACTACGAGCAGTACTTC; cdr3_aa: CASSVEGQHYEQYF
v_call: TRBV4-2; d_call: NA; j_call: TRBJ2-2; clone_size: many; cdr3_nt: TGTGCCAGCAGCCAAGTACAGATGAACACCGGGGAGCTGTTTTTT; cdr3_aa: CASSQVQMNTGELFF
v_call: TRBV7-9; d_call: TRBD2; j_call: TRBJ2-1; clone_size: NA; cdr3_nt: TGTGCCAGCAGCTACTTGGGACTAGCGGGAGGAAAGGGTGAGCAGTTCTTC; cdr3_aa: CASSYLGLAGGKGEQFF
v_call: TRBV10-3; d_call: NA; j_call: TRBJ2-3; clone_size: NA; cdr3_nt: TGTGCCATCAGTGATGGGGGCAGGGGAGATACGCAGTATTTT; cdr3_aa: CAISDGGRGDTQYF
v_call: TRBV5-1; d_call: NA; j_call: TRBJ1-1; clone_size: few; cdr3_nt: TGCGCCAGCAGAGGTGGGGTAGGGGATAGCAATACTGAAGCTTTCTTT; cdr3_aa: CASRGGVGDSNTEAFF
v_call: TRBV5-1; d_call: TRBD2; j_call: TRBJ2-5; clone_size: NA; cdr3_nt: TGCGCCAGCAGCCCAGGACTAGCGGGACAAGAGACCCAGTACTTC; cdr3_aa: CASSPGLAGQETQYF
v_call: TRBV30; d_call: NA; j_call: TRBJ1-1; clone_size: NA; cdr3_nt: TGTGCCTGTACAGGCCCTGGGAACACTGAAGCTTTCTTT; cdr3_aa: CACTGPGNTEAFF
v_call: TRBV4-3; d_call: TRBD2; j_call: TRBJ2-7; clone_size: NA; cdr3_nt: TGCGCCAGCAGCCAGCTAGCGGGAGCGTACGAGCAGTACTTC; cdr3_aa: CASSQLAGAYEQYF
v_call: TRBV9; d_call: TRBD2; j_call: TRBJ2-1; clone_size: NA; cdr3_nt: TGTGCCAGCAGCGTAGGGACTAGTTCCAATGAGCAGTTCTTC; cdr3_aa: CASSVGTSSNEQFF